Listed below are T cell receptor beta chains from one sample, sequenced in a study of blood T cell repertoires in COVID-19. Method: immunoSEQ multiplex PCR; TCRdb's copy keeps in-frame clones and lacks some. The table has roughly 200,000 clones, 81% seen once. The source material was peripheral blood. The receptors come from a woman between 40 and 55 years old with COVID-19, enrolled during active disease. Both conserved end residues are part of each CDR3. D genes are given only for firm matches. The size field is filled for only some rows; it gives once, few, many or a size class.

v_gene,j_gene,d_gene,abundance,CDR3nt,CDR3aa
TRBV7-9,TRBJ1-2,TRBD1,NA,TGTGCCAGCGAAACAGGGGGGATTGTCTATGGCTACACCTTC,CASETGGIVYGYTF
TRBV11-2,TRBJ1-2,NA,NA,TGTGCCAGCAGCTTGGGGGGGCGCAACTATGGCTACACCTTC,CASSLGGRNYGYTF
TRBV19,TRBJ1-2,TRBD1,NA,TGTGCCAGTAGTAGAACAGGGGGCGCGTTTGGCTACACCTTC,CASSRTGGAFGYTF
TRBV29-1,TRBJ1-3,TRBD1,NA,TGCAGCGCTGGACAGGGGGGCTCTGGAAACACCATATATTTT,CSAGQGGSGNTIYF
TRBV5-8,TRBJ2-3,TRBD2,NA,TGTGCCAGCAGCAACCCGGGACTAGCGGGAGGGCCAGATACGCAGTATTTT,CASSNPGLAGGPDTQYF
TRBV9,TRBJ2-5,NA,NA,TGTGCCAGCAGCGTAGGGTCCGGACACAACCAAGAGACCCAGTACTTC,CASSVGSGHNQETQYF
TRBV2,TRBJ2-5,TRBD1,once,TGTGCCAGCGCCTCCCACTCAGGGGGCTGGGAGACCCAGTACTTC,CASASHSGGWETQYF
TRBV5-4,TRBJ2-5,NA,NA,TGTGCCAGCAGCTCCACACAGGGAGGGAAGGGGGAGACCCAGTACTTC,CASSSTQGGKGETQYF
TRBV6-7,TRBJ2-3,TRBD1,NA,TGTGCCAGCAGTTACTCTGTGACAGGGGCCGGAGATACGCAGTATTTT,CASSYSVTGAGDTQYF
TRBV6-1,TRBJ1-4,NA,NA,TGTGCCAGCAGTGAAGCCCCAGGGCTGGATGAAAAACTGTTTTTT,CASSEAPGLDEKLFF
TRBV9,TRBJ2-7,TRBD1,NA,TGTGCCAGCAGCGCGAGGGCCTTGAAGGACAGGCAGCACGAGCAGTACTTC,CASSARALKDRQHEQYF
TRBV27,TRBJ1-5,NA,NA,TGTGCCAGCAGGCTGGGTCCGGGTCAGCCCCAGCATTTT,CASRLGPGQPQHF
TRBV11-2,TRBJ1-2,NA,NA,TGTGCCAGCAGCTTAGGATCCAGGGGAAGGGGTATCGACTACACCTTC,CASSLGSRGRGIDYTF
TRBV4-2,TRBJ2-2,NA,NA,TGTGCCAGCAGCCAAGATTCCCACACCCGGGAGCTGTTTTTT,CASSQDSHTRELFF
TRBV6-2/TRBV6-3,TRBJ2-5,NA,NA,TGTGCCAGCAGCAAAGTGAGCCGGACCCAGTACTTC,CASSKVSRTQYF
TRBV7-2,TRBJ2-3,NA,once,TGTGCCAGCAGCAAATACACCAGGGTGAGCACAGATACGCAGTATTTT,CASSKYTRVSTDTQYF
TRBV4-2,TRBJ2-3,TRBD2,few,TGTGCCAGCAGCCAAGATCGCCAGCGGGGGAACACAGATACGCAGTATTTT,CASSQDRQRGNTDTQYF
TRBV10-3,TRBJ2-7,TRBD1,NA,TGTGCCATCAGTGATGGACAGGGCTACGAGCAGTACTTC,CAISDGQGYEQYF
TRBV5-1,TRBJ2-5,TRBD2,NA,TGCGCCAGCAGCTTGTACAGCGGGAGAGGGGAGACCCAGTACTTC,CASSLYSGRGETQYF
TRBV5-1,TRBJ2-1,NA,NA,TGCGCCAGCAGCTCGATAATAGCGGTTCCCTACAATGAGCAGTTCTTC,CASSSIIAVPYNEQFF
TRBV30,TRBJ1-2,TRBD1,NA,TGTGCCTTCATGCTCCGGGACAGCGATGGCTACACCTTC,CAFMLRDSDGYTF
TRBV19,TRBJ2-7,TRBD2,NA,TGTGCCAGTAGTCATACGATAGCGGGAGCCAACGAGCAGTACTTC,CASSHTIAGANEQYF
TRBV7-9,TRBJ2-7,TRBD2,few,TGTGCCAGCAGCTCTCAGCGGGAGCGGTACGAGCAGTACTTC,CASSSQRERYEQYF
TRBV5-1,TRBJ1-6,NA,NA,TGCGCCAGCAGCTTGGGACAGACTAATTCACCCCTCCACTTT,CASSLGQTNSPLHF
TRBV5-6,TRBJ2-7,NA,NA,TGTGCCAGCAGCTTAAGAGGCCGGGAGAACGAGCAGTACTTC,CASSLRGRENEQYF
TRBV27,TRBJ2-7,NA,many,TGTGCCAGCAGTTTGACTAGCTCCTACGAGCAGTACTTC,CASSLTSSYEQYF
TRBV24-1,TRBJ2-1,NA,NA,TGTGCCACCAGTGATAGACAGAACAATGAGCAGTTCTTC,CATSDRQNNEQFF
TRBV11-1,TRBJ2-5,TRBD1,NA,TGTGCCAGCAGCTCGGGACAGGGGGCCCTAGAGACCCAGTACTTC,CASSSGQGALETQYF
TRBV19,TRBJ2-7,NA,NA,TGTGCCAGTAGTATCGGAGGAGCGGCCTACGAGCAGTACTTC,CASSIGGAAYEQYF
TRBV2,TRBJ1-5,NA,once,TGTGCCAGCAGTGACTTCCGGGATCTATACTCCAATCAGCCCCAGCATTTT,CASSDFRDLYSNQPQHF
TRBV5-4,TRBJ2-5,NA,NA,TGTGCCAGCAGCCCCGATAGCTTTGGAGAGACCCAGTACTTC,CASSPDSFGETQYF
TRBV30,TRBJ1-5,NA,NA,TGTGCCTGTGATGGGGGGGGCAATCAGCCCCAGCATTTT,CACDGGGNQPQHF
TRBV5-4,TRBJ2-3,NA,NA,TGTGCCAGCAGCTTGTACCTGCACAGAAACACAGATACGCAGTATTTT,CASSLYLHRNTDTQYF
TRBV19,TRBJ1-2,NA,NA,TGTGCCAGTAAGATGGCAGCTAACTATGGCTACACCTTC,CASKMAANYGYTF
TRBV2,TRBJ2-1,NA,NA,TGTGCCAGCAGTTGGGGGGACAATGAGCAGTTCTTC,CASSWGDNEQFF
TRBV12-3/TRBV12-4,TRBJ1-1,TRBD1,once,TGTGCCAGCAGTCCGGACAGGGGGGAAGCTTTCTTT,CASSPDRGEAFF
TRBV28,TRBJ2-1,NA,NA,TGTGCCAGCAGCACCCATAGCCCCAATGAGCAGTTCTTC,CASSTHSPNEQFF
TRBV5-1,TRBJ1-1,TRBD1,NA,TGCGCCAGCAGCTTGGGCCGGGACAGGGGAAACACTGAAGCTTTCTTT,CASSLGRDRGNTEAFF
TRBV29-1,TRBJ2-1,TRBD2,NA,TGCAGCAAAATTCCCGGGACTAGCGGGTATGAGCAGTTCTTC,CSKIPGTSGYEQFF
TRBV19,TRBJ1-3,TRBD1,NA,TGTGCCAGTAGTTTCCGATTGGCGGGACAGGGGAGCTCTGGAAACACCATATATTTT,CASSFRLAGQGSSGNTIYF
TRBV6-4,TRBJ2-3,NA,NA,TGTGCCAGCAGTGATGCGGGAACAGATACGCAGTATTTT,CASSDAGTDTQYF
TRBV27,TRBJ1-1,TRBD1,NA,TGTGCCAGCAGTCCGTTCCCCGGGACAGGGGTAGCTTTCTTT,CASSPFPGTGVAFF
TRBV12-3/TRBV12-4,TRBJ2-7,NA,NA,TGTGCCAGCAGTTTGGCAGGGAAAGACGAGCAGTACTTC,CASSLAGKDEQYF
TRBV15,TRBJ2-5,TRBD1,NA,TGTGCCACCAGCGCAGGACAGGGGGCGTGGGAGACCCAGTACTTC,CATSAGQGAWETQYF
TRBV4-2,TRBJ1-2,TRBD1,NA,TGTGCCAGCAGCCCCACCACGCGGACAGGGCAGTATGGCTACACCTTC,CASSPTTRTGQYGYTF
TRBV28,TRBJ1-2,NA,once,TGTGCCAGCAGTTCTCCTACATTATCGGACAGAAACTATGGCTACACCTTC,CASSSPTLSDRNYGYTF
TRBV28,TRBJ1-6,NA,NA,TGTGCCAGCTCCCCGCTGGGGCTGCCCCTCCACTTT,CASSPLGLPLHF
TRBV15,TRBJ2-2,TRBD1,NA,TGTGCCACCAGCGCCGGGACAGGGGACACCGGGGAGCTGTTTTTT,CATSAGTGDTGELFF
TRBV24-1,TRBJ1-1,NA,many,TGTGCCTCTGACAGGCCCCCGATGAACACTGAAGCTTTCTTT,CASDRPPMNTEAFF
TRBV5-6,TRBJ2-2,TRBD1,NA,TGTGCCAGCAGCGCCAGGGGGTTTTGGGACACCGGGGAGCTGTTTTTT,CASSARGFWDTGELFF
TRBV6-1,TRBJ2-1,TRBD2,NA,TGTGCCAGCAGTGAAGCGCTTCGGGGGGGCGCCTACAATGAGCAGTTCTTC,CASSEALRGGAYNEQFF